The 10 T cell receptor beta chains presented below share a single source sample, sequenced in a study of T cell responses to AZD1222 COVID-19 vaccine. Using immunoSEQ multiplex PCR, the repertoire was profiled, and TCRdb retains in-frame clones only, with some absent. Of roughly 100,000 clones listed, roughly nine tenths are singletons. The specimen was peripheral blood, collected on day 0 of AZD1222 vaccination. All receptors come from an adult in good health.

The chain uses TRBV12-3 or TRBV12-4 and TRBJ2-7, with D possibly TRBD1 on 6 matching bases. The V end lost 1 base, the J end lost 6 bases, and 10 bases lay between the germline ends. The CDR3 covers 13 residues. The CDR3 DNA reads TGTGCCAGCAGTTTAGGGCAGGGGACCGAGCAGTACTTC. Its translation: CASSLGQGTEQYF.

The chain employs TRBV15 and TRBJ1-3, with 7 bases fitting TRBD1. Trimming at V came to 3 bases and at J to 8 bases, leaving 4 bases not matched to a gene. This CDR3 has 13 amino acids. The germline V gene has CDR1 LNHNV and CDR2 YYDKDF (reference sequence). The CDR3 sequence is CATSRRQGDTIYF. In DNA, the CDR3 is TGTGCCACCAGCAGGAGACAGGGTGACACCATATATTTT.

This sequence joins TRBV6-2 or TRBV6-3 and TRBJ1-1, with D unresolved. The length of the CDR3 is 11 residues. CDR1 and CDR2 from the germline V gene are MNHEY and SVGEGT. V was clipped by 4 bases and J by 5 bases, with 5 bases between them. The CDR3 region has the DNA TGTGCCAGCAGTTCGTTGACTGAAGCTTTCTTT. It encodes CASSSLTEAFF.

The chain is built from TRBV20-1 and TRBJ2-7, with TRBD2 matching over 7 bases. This CDR3 has 17 residues. The V gene's germline CDR1 is DFQATT and CDR2 SNEGSKA (reference sequence). V lost 3 bases, J lost 5 bases, and 19 bases stayed unmatched. CDR3 DNA sequence: TGCAGTGCTAGTGCCAGAAGTGTAGCGGGCGGAAAGAACGAGCAGTACTTC. Its protein product is CSASARSVAGGKNEQYF.

This clone appeared once. The CDR3 reads CASRTGGRTEAFF. CDR3 DNA: TGTGCCAGTAGGACAGGGGGCCGGACTGAAGCTTTCTTT. The genes are TRBV27 and TRBJ1-1; 11 bases agree with TRBD1. The V segment lost 9 bases and the J segment 5 bases; nucleotides outside the gene matches: 5. The CDR3 runs to 13 residues. The germline gives CDR1 MNHEY, CDR2 SMNVEV (reference sequence).

As to this clone: The identical CDR3 is also encoded by other nucleotide sequences in the sample. CDR3 in amino acids: CASSQRGEETQYF. CDR3 bases: TGTGCCAGCAGCCAAAGGGGGGAAGAGACCCAGTACTTC. The chain combines TRBV3-1 (or the pseudogene TRBV3-2) with TRBJ2-5; the D gene could be TRBD1 or TRBD2 (6 bases each). Trimming shortened V by 2 bases and J by 3 bases, and 7 bases separated the two germline ends. Germline CDR1 LGHDT, CDR2 YNNKEL (reference sequence). This CDR3 region has 13 residues.

The chain combines TRBV7-9 with TRBJ1-2, with D hard to call. V was shortened by 5 bases and J by 1 base, with 17 bases between the two germline ends. Germline V gives CDR1 SEHNR, CDR2 FQNEAQ (reference sequence). The CDR3 is 16 amino acids. The CDR3 region has the DNA TGTGCCAGCAGCCGAGATTCCCTGATCGATAACTATGGCTACACCTTC. Amino acid sequence: CASSRDSLIDNYGYTF.

V usage is TRBV27 and J usage is TRBJ1-2; tentative D call: TRBD1 (6 bases). Between the trimmed V and J ends, which lost 7 bases and 4 bases, there was a span of 10 bases. This CDR3 is built from 12 residues. CDR1 and CDR2 from the germline V gene are MNHEY and SMNVEV (reference sequence). CDR3 sequence (DNA): TGTGCCAGCATGTCACAGGGCTATGGCTACACCTTC. Translating gives CASMSQGYGYTF.

In the case of this clone: At the DNA level, this CDR3 is encoded by other sequences in the same sample as well. This rearrangement joins TRBV5-1 to TRBJ2-1; possibly TRBD1 or TRBD2 for D (5 bases each). The CDR3 totals 13 residues. Per germline, CDR1 SGHRS and CDR2 YFSETQ. The V gene lost 2 bases and the J gene lost 5 bases, with 8 bases spanning the gap. This chain's CDR3 is CASSFGGDNEQFF. For the CDR3, the DNA is TGCGCCAGCAGCTTTGGGGGAGACAATGAGCAGTTCTTC.

About this clone itself: One end of the junction fails to match germline, which may point to a read error. The chain joins TRBV7-2 to TRBJ2-2; a possible D gene is TRBD2 (6 bases). This CDR3 contains 13 residues. Germline V CDR1 and CDR2: SGHTA, FQGNSA. The CDR3 DNA reads TGTGCCAGCAGCCCTAGGTCGGTCGGGGGGCTGTTTTTT. It yields the protein CASSPRSVGGLFF.